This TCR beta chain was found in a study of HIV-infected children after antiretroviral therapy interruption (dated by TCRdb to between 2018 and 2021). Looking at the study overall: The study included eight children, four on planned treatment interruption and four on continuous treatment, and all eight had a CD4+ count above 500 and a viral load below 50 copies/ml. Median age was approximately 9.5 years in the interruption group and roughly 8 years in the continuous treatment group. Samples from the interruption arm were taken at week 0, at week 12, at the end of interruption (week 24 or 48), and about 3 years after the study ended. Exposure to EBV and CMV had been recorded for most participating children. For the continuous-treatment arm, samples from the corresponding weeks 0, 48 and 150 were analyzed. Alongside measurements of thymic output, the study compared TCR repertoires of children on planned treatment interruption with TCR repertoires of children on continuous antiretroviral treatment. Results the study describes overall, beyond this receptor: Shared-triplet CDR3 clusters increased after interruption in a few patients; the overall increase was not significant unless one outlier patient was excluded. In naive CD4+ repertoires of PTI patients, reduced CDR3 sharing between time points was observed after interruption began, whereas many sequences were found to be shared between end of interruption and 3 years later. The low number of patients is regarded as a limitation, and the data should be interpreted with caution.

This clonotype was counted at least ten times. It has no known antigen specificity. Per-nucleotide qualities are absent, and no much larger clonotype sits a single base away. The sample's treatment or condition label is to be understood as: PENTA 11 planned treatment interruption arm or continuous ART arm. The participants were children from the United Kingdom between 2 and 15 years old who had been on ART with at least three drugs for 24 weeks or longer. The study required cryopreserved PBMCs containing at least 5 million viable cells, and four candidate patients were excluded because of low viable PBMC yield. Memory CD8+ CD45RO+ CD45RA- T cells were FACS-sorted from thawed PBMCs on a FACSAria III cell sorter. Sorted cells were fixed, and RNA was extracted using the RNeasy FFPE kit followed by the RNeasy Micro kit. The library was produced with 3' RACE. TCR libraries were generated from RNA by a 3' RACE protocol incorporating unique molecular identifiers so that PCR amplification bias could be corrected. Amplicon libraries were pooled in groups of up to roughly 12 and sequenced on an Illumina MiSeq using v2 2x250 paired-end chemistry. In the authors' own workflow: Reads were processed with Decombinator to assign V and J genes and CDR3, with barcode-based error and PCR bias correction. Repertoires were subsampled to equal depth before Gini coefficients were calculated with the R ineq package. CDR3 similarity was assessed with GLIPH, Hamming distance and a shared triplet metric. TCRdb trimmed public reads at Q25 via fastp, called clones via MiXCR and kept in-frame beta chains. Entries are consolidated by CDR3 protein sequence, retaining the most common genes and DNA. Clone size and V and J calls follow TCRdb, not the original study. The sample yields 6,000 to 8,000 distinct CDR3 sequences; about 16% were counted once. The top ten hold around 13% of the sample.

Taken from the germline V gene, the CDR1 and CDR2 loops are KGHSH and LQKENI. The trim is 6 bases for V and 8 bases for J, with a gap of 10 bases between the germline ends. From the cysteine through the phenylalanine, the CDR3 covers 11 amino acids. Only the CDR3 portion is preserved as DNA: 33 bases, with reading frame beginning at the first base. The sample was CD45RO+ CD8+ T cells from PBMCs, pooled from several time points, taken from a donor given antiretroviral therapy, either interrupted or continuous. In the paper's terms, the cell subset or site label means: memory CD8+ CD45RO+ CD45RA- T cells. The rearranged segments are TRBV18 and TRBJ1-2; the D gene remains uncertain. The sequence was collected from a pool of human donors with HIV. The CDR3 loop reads CASSPLRGYTF. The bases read TGTGCCAGCTCGCCTCTTCGCGGCTACACCTTC.